Each of the 18 T cell receptor beta chains below was sequenced from the same sample in a study of blood T cell repertoires in COVID-19 (dated by TCRdb to about 2020). Library generation was performed with the immunoSEQ multiplex PCR assay. TCRdb's version of the immuneACCESS table is confined to in-frame rearrangements and falls short of the full clone set. An unresolved V gene accounts for under half of the shortfall where checked; the remainder is of unknown origin. For this sample there are 100,000 to 150,000 clones; more than 75% appear just once. About 8% of the sample belongs to the ten largest clones. Sequenced: peripheral blood. The receptors stem from a middle-aged man with acute or convalescent COVID-19.

CDR3 loop: CASRGRDTNYGYTF. Written as DNA, the CDR3 is TGCGCCAGCAGGGGAAGGGACACCAACTATGGCTACACCTTC. V gene TRBV23-1 combines with J gene TRBJ1-2, with D possibly TRBD1 on 6 matching bases. TRBV23-1 counts as an open reading frame of uncertain function. This CDR3 spans 14 amino acids. V lost 6 bases to trimming and J lost 2 bases, with 13 bases between them.

There are a few counts of this clone. The V gene is TRBV27, the J gene TRBJ2-3, with 8 bases identical to TRBD2. The CDR3 is made up of 18 amino acids. The J segment lost 3 bases and the V segment lost 4 bases, leaving 15 bases of the junction unmatched. The germline V gene encodes CDR1 MNHEY and CDR2 SMNVEV (reference sequence). The CDR3 DNA follows: TGTGCCAGCAGTTCGTTCCCGCCGGAAGCGGGAGAAACAGATACGCAGTATTTT. This translates into CASSSFPPEAGETDTQYF.

DNA of the CDR3: TGTGCCTGGAGTCCGACAGGGGGTAACTATGGCTACACCTTC. It translates to CAWSPTGGNYGYTF. This sequence joins TRBV30 and TRBJ1-2; 9 nucleotides match TRBD1. The CDR3 runs 14 residues. With 2 bases clipped from V and 1 base from J, the junction kept 2 bases outside the gene matches. Germline V gene lookup returns CDR1 GTSNPN and CDR2 SVGIG (reference sequence). Variable domain in full (rest from reference TRBV30 and TRBJ1-2): SQTIHQWPATLVQPVGSPLSLECTVEGTSNPNLYWYRQAAGRGLQLLFYSVGIGQISSEVPQNLSASRPQDRQFILSSKKLLLSDSGFYLCAWSPTGGNYGYTFGSGTRLTVV.

This clone was detected only a few times. This sequence joins TRBV5-1 and TRBJ2-1, with 7 positions matching TRBD2. J lost 0 bases, V lost 4 bases, and 7 bases had no gene match. The CDR3 runs 16 residues. CDR1 is SGHRS, CDR2 YFSETQ, per germline. CDR3 DNA sequence: TGCGCCAGCAGCAGAGGACTAGACAGCTCCTACAATGAGCAGTTCTTC. This gives the protein CASSRGLDSSYNEQFF.

The chain employs TRBV18 and TRBJ1-1; 7 positions match TRBD1. J gave up 6 bases and V 3 bases, and 4 bases lay outside the gene matches. This CDR3 is 13 amino acids long. The germline gives CDR1 KGHSH, CDR2 LQKENI. Here the CDR3 reads CASSPLGGAEAFF. CDR3 nucleotide sequence: TGTGCCAGCTCACCCCTAGGGGGCGCTGAAGCTTTCTTT.

The CDR3 bases are TGTGCCAGTAGTTTCGCGCTCGGCTCCTACGAGCAGTACTTC. Translation gives CASSFALGSYEQYF. The V and J genes are TRBV19 and TRBJ2-7; D call uncertain. V gave up 5 bases and J gave up 0 bases, with 11 bases separating them. Germline V gene lookup returns CDR1 LNHDA and CDR2 SQIVND (reference sequence). This CDR3 comprises 14 residues.

The chain combines TRBV6-5 with TRBJ1-6; D unresolved. V lost 6 bases, J lost 0 bases, and 9 bases lay in between. Looked up from germline, CDR1 is MNHEY and CDR2 is SVGAGI. The CDR3 loop spans 15 amino acids. CDR3 sequence reads: CASSRPSSYNSPLHF. The CDR3 bases are TGTGCCAGCAGCCGCCCTAGCTCCTATAATTCACCCCTCCACTTT.

The chain recombines TRBV10-1 with TRBJ2-7; D might be TRBD2 (5 bases). Trimming pared 3 bases from V and 3 bases from J, leaving 15 bases between. CDR1 is WNHNN, CDR2 SYGVQD, per germline (reference sequence). The CDR3 spans 15 residues. In DNA form, the CDR3 reads TGCGCCAGCAGTGATACTAGGTTTCTGGGCTACGAGCAGTACTTC. Amino acid sequence: CASSDTRFLGYEQYF.

This clone has more than one count but fewer than ten. The rearrangement joins TRBV11-2 to TRBJ1-1; TRBD1 agrees at 11 bases. The CDR3 covers 18 residues. Trimming removed 1 base from V and 1 base from J; junction bases left unmatched: 8. Germline V gene data show CDR1 as SGHAT and CDR2 as FQNNGV. CDR3 residues: CASSLVLGQGVANTEAFF. CDR3 DNA sequence: TGTGCCAGCAGCTTAGTACTGGGACAGGGGGTAGCGAACACTGAAGCTTTCTTT.

V is TRBV18 and J is TRBJ1-3; D may be TRBD1 (5 bases). Germline V gene data show CDR1 as KGHSH and CDR2 as LQKENI. The CDR3 runs 14 residues. The V end lost 2 bases, the J end lost 4 bases, and 9 bases lay between the germline ends. The CDR3 DNA reads TGTGCCAGCTCACCAACCAGGGCGGGAAACACCATATATTTT. Translating gives CASSPTRAGNTIYF.

The CDR3 sequence is CASSFQLYEQYF. CDR3 in DNA: TGTGCCAGCAGCTTCCAGTTGTACGAGCAGTACTTC. The V gene is TRBV7-9, the J gene TRBJ2-7; D is ambiguous. Germline V CDR1 and CDR2: SEHNR, FQNEAQ (reference sequence). V was cut by 3 bases and J by 4 bases, with 7 bases left in between. This CDR3 is built from 12 residues.

This clone was seen once. V is TRBV27 and J is TRBJ2-7, with 7 bases identical to TRBD1. The germline V gene encodes CDR1 MNHEY and CDR2 SMNVEV (reference sequence). V shed 3 bases, J shed 3 bases, and the junction held 5 bases outside the gene matches. The CDR3 runs to 14 residues. This chain's CDR3 is CASSLNRGFYEQYF. The CDR3 DNA sequence: TGTGCCAGCAGTTTGAACAGGGGTTTCTACGAGCAGTACTTC.

This chain uses TRBV18 with TRBJ2-5; 7 bases map to TRBD1. This CDR3 is 15 amino acids long. CDR1 and CDR2 (germline): KGHSH, LQKENI. The junction had 9 bases not matched to a gene; V was cut back by 3 bases and J by 5 bases. In DNA form, the CDR3 reads TGTGCCAGCTCACCGACTAAAGCACAGGGGGAGACCCAGTACTTC. Its protein is CASSPTKAQGETQYF.

The rearrangement links TRBV7-8 to TRBJ1-2; D may be TRBD1 (5 bases). Germline CDR1 SGHVS, CDR2 FQNEAQ. This CDR3 has 14 amino acids. Trimming removed 1 base at V and 2 bases at J, with 8 bases between. In DNA, the CDR3 is TGTGCCAGCAGCTTAGATGCAGGGAACTATGGCTACACCTTC. This gives the protein CASSLDAGNYGYTF. The variable domain in full, with the rest retrieved from reference TRBV7-8 and TRBJ1-2, is GAGVSQSPRYKVAKRGQDVALRCDPISGHVSLFWYQQALGQGPEFLTYFQNEAQLDKSGLPSDRFFAERPEGSVSTLKIQRTQQEDSAVYLCASSLDAGNYGYTFGSGTRLTVV.

The V and J genes are TRBV3-1 (or the pseudogene TRBV3-2) and TRBJ2-1; 16 nucleotides agree with TRBD2. This CDR3 is 18 amino acids long. CDR1 and CDR2 (germline): LGHDT, YNNKEL (reference sequence). V shed 5 bases and J 0 bases; nucleotides not matched to a gene: 4. The DNA of the CDR3 is TGTGCCAGCAGCTTGGGACTAGCGGGAGGGCCCTCCTACAATGAGCAGTTCTTC. Its translation is CASSLGLAGGPSYNEQFF.

V gene TRBV24-1 combines with J gene TRBJ2-3; the match to TRBD2 covers 12 bases. Germline V gene data show CDR1 as KGHDR and CDR2 as SFDVKD. Trimming cost V 1 base and J 6 bases; bases outside gene matches: 7. The CDR3 consists of 17 residues. DNA for the CDR3: TGTGCCACCAGTGATTTTGGGACTAGCGGGTCTGTGGATACGCAGTATTTT. Protein product: CATSDFGTSGSVDTQYF.

The genes are TRBV11-1 and TRBJ1-1; 9 nucleotides line up with TRBD1. In germline, CDR1 is SGHAT, CDR2 FQDESV (reference sequence). This CDR3 is 13 amino acids long. With 1 base clipped from V and 8 bases from J, the junction kept 2 bases outside the gene matches. For the CDR3, the DNA is TGTGCCAGCAGCTTAGGTACAGGGGGCGAAGCTTTCTTT. Its translation is CASSLGTGGEAFF.

The chain carries TRBV4-3 and TRBJ2-1, with TRBD2 matching 14 bases. The CDR3 totals 17 residues. Per germline, CDR1 LGHNA and CDR2 YSLEER. V shed 3 bases and J 5 bases; nucleotides not matched to a gene: 6. The CDR3 nucleotides are TGCGCCAGCAGCCACGGGACTAGCGGGGGACCCCACAATGAGCAGTTCTTC. This codes for CASSHGTSGGPHNEQFF.